Shown below are 14 T cell receptor beta chains from a single sample sequenced in a study of T-cell reconstitution after alpha-beta-depleted transplantation in children. The authors prepared the TCRbeta library with unique molecular identifiers. TCRdb re-called the PCR reads through MiXCR, storing one row per CDR3 protein. The data show about 870,000 distinct CDR3 sequences, 15% to 20% seen once. This sample comprised PBMCs, mostly from graft donor cells, obtained 360 days after TCRalphabeta/CD19-depleted stem cell transplant. The receptors shown here come from a male patient between 5 and 17 years old who had a stem cell transplant for acute lymphoblastic leukemia, so the T cells may come from the graft donor.

This clonotype was seen a few times. J is TRBJ2-2 and V is TRBV4-1; TRBD1 agrees at 8 bases. Germline CDR1 reads MGHRA; CDR2 reads YSYEKL. The CDR3 contains 16 residues. V lost 3 bases and J lost 6; bases outside the gene matches: 9. The CDR3 nucleotides read TGCGCCAGCAGCCAGGGACCGGACAGGGCCGCCGGGGAGCTGTTTTTT. The encoded protein is CASSQGPDRAAGELFF.

The chain joins TRBV11-2 to TRBJ1-2; 8 positions match TRBD1. The germline gives CDR1 SGHAT, CDR2 FQNNGV. The CDR3 consists of 13 residues. Trimming cost V 4 bases and J 6 bases; bases outside gene matches: 4. CDR3 residues: CASSSPDRDGYTF. The CDR3, as DNA: TGTGCCAGCAGCTCCCCGGACAGGGATGGCTACACCTTC.

There are many counts of this clonotype. The rearrangement joins TRBV9 to TRBJ1-1, with D possibly matching TRBD1 (6 bases). Trimming shortened V by 4 bases and J by 0 bases, and 13 bases separated the two germline ends. CDR1 SGDLS and CDR2 YYNGEE come from the germline V gene. The CDR3 is 15 amino acids. The DNA of the CDR3 is TGTGCCAGCAGCTCCTCAGGGGCCCTGAACACTGAAGCTTTCTTT. Translating gives CASSSSGALNTEAFF.

Details on this clonotype: The missing conserved phenylalanine or tryptophan at the end of this CDR3 makes a read error likely. The limits of the CDR3 on the DNA are not certain, so only TCRdb's listed CDR3 is given. V and J are TRBV12-3 or TRBV12-4 and TRBJ2-3; the table names TRBD2, a call not compared with the DNA. Ends included, the CDR3 has 12 residues. CDR3 in amino acids: CASSLGPESGYC.

This clonotype was picked up a small number of times. This rearrangement joins TRBV3-1 to TRBJ2-3; either TRBD1 or TRBD2 may fit D (5 bases each). The CDR3 consists of 17 residues. Trimming took 4 bases from V and 2 from J, leaving 19 bases between them. Per the germline V gene, CDR1 is LGHDT and CDR2 is YNNKEL (reference sequence). This CDR3 reads CASSPMFQGVNTDTQYF. CDR3 nucleotide sequence: TGTGCCAGCAGCCCAATGTTTCAGGGAGTAAACACAGATACGCAGTATTTT.

V is TRBV29-1 and J is TRBJ2-3; TRBD1 aligns across 12 bases. The germline gives CDR1 SQVTM, CDR2 ANQGSEA. J gave up 0 bases and V 8 bases, and 15 bases lay outside the gene matches. The CDR3 runs to 18 residues. As DNA, the CDR3 is TGCAGCCTTTCCCCGGGACAGGGGGCTCTACCTAGCACAGATACGCAGTATTTT. It is translated as CSLSPGQGALPSTDTQYF.

Concerning this clonotype: Germline is not matched at one junction end, which may reflect a read error. The chain joins TRBV5-1 to TRBJ2-1; 11 bases are a match to TRBD2. CDR3 length equals 16 residues. Germline V CDR1 and CDR2: SGHRS, YFSETQ. CDR3 DNA sequence: TGTGCCAGCAGTTCTCGACTAGCGGGATCTTACAATGAGCAGTTCTTC. Translating it yields CASSSRLAGSYNEQFF.

The chain couples TRBV5-1 to TRBJ1-6; D not certain. The germline V gene encodes CDR1 SGHRS and CDR2 YFSETQ. The length of the CDR3 is 13 residues. The germline V and J ends were trimmed by 5 bases and 7 bases, with 10 bases remaining between them. The CDR3 region has the DNA TGCGCCAGCAGAGAACTGGCCAATTCACCCCTCCACTTT. This codes for CASRELANSPLHF.

V and J are TRBV18 and TRBJ1-1, with TRBD1 matching 7 bases. V lost 4 bases, J lost 4 bases, and 6 bases stayed unmatched. CDR1 is KGHSH, CDR2 LQKENI, per germline. The CDR3 contains 14 residues. In nucleotides, the CDR3 is TGTGCCAGCTCACAGGGGGCGATCCCCACTGAAGCTTTCTTT. It encodes CASSQGAIPTEAFF. The full variable domain, in which reference TRBV18 and TRBJ1-1 provide the parts outside the CDR3, is NAGVMQNPRHLVRRRGQEARLRCSPMKGHSHVYWYRQLPEEGLKFMVYLQKENIIDESGMPKERFSAEFPKEGPSILRIQQVVRGDSAAYFCASSQGAIPTEAFFGQGTRLTVV.

V and J are TRBV7-3 and TRBJ2-7, with 8 bases lining up with TRBD1. Losses at the gene ends were 5 bases for V and 4 bases for J; bases not matched to a gene: 10. The CDR3 covers 15 residues. Looked up from germline, CDR1 is SGHTA and CDR2 is FQGTGA. The CDR3 here is CASSARTGRTYEQYF. CDR3 nucleotides: TGTGCCAGCAGCGCCCGGACAGGGAGAACTTACGAGCAGTACTTC.

V is TRBV6-2 or TRBV6-3 and J is TRBJ2-5; 7 positions agree with TRBD2. The CDR3 runs to 11 residues. Trimming took 5 bases from V and 7 from J; bases not matched to a gene: 1. Germline loops: CDR1 MNHEY, CDR2 SVGEGT. In DNA, the CDR3 is TGTGCCAGCAGTCGCGGGGGGACCCAGTACTTC. Its translation: CASSRGGTQYF.

This clonotype was picked up many times. In nucleotides, the CDR3 is TGTGCCAGCAATCCGACTAGCGGTATCTCCTACGAGCAGTACTTC. Translated, it gives CASNPTSGISYEQYF. This sequence joins TRBV6-1 and TRBJ2-7; 9 nucleotides align to TRBD2. Trimming took 7 bases from V and 0 from J; bases not matched to a gene: 7. This CDR3 is 15 amino acids long. CDR1 is MNHNS and CDR2 is SASEGT in the germline V gene.

The chain is built from TRBV5-1 and TRBJ2-7; the D gene is possibly TRBD2 (5 bases). The germline V and J ends were trimmed by 7 bases and 3 bases, with 11 bases remaining between them. Germline lookup yields CDR1 SGHRS and CDR2 YFSETQ. The CDR3 totals 12 residues. The CDR3 region is CASRETNYEQYF. CDR3 nucleotide sequence: TGCGCCAGCCGGGAAACGAACTACGAGCAGTACTTC.

CDR3 amino acids: CASSSLMGSRDPYEQYF. The CDR3 region has the DNA TGTGCCAGCAGCTCCTTAATGGGTTCCAGGGACCCGTACGAGCAGTACTTC. The rearrangement joins TRBV7-9 to TRBJ2-7, with D perhaps being TRBD1 or TRBD2 (5 bases each). The CDR3 has 17 amino acids. Deletions cut 4 bases from V and 4 bases from J, with 23 bases between. The V gene's germline CDR1 is SEHNR and CDR2 FQNEAQ (reference sequence).